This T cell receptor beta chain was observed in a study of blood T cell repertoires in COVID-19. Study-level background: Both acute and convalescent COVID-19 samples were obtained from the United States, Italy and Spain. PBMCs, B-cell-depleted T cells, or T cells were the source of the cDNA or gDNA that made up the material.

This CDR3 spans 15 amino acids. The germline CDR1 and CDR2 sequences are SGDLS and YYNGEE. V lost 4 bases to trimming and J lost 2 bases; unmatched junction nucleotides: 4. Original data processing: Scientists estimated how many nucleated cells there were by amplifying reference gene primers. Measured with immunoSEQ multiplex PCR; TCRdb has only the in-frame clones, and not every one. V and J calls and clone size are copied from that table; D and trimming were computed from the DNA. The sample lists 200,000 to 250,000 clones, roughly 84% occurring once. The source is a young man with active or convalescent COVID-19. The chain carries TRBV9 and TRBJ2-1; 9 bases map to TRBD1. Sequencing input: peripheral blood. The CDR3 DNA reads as TGTGCCAGCAGCACCGACAGGGGGGCCTACAATGAGCAGTTCTTC. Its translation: CASSTDRGAYNEQFF.